The rows below give T cell receptor beta chains drawn from one sample of a study of patients and donors after allogeneic stem cell transplantation. TCRdb re-called the RT-PCR reads with MiXCR, one entry per CDR3 protein. Altogether about 960,000 distinct CDR3 sequences are present, more than 15% being singletons, with the ten largest covering 6%. Material for sequencing was blood, either unsorted or a sorted T cell fraction (not recorded which). The origin of the receptors is a human donor who was either an allogeneic HSCT recipient or a stem cell or donor lymphocyte infusion donor (not recorded which). It is not recorded whose cells these are; they may come from a transplant donor. The CDR3 runs from the conserved cysteine through the conserved F or W. A D gene is named only where the DNA matches it firmly. Some rows mark clone size as missing; the rest say once, few, many or name a class of expanded clone.

j_call d_call v_call clone_size cdr3_nt cdr3_aa
TRBJ2-7 NA TRBV20-1 NA TGCAGTGCTCCGACCCCCGGGACATCGGTCTACGAGCAGTACTTC CSAPTPGTSVYEQYF
TRBJ2-1 NA TRBV10-3 few TGTGCCAGTAACAGCTTTTCCTACAATGAGCAGTTCTTC CASNSFSYNEQFF
TRBJ1-5 TRBD1 TRBV5-6 few TGTGCCAGCAGCTTGAACCGGGGACAGGGTAATCAGTTGCCCCAGCATTTT CASSLNRGQGNQLPQHF
TRBJ2-7 TRBD2 TRBV11-2 NA TGTGCCAGCAGCTTAGATCGGCGGGGGGGAGGCGAGCAGTACTTC CASSLDRRGGGEQYF
TRBJ2-1 TRBD2 TRBV11-2 NA TGTGCCAGCAGCTTCCGAGGGATAGGACTAGCGGGAGGGGGGGCCTACAATGAGCAGTTCTTC CASSFRGIGLAGGGAYNEQFF
TRBJ1-5 TRBD1 TRBV12-3/TRBV12-4 few TGTGCCAGCAGTTCGACAGGGAAAGGGAGCAATCAGCCCCAGCATTTT CASSSTGKGSNQPQHF
TRBJ2-1 TRBD2 TRBV12-3/TRBV12-4 NA TGTGCCAGCAGTTTAAACGGCGGGGGGTTCTACAATGAGCAGTTCTTC CASSLNGGGFYNEQFF
TRBJ2-1 TRBD2 TRBV20-1 NA TGCAGTGCTAGGCGACCTAGCGGGAGATCGTTCAATGAGCAGTTCTTC CSARRPSGRSFNEQFF
TRBJ1-6 NA TRBV5-1 few TGCGCCAGCAGCTTCTCGACAGGCGTCTATAATTCACCCCTCCACTTT CASSFSTGVYNSPLHF
TRBJ2-1 NA TRBV7-3 many TGTGCCAGCAGCCCTTCCGGAGGGGAAAGGGGAATGAGGCAGTTCTTC CASSPSGGERGMRQFF
TRBJ2-7 TRBD1 TRBV30 NA TGTGCCGCCGGGACAGGTCGCGAGCAGTACTTC CAAGTGREQYF
TRBJ2-5 NA TRBV3-1 NA TGTGCCAGCAGCAGACGAAGAGGGGAGACCCAGTACTTC CASSRRRGETQYF
TRBJ2-3 NA TRBV12-3/TRBV12-4 NA TGTGCCAGCAGTTTAGGGGACGCCAGCCGCACAGATACGCAGTATTTT CASSLGDASRTDTQYF
TRBJ2-1 TRBD2 TRBV7-7 NA TGTGCCAGCAGCTTAGGGCCTAGCGGAGCGGAGAATGAGCAGTTCTTC CASSLGPSGAENEQFF
TRBJ2-5 TRBD2 TRBV5-1 NA TGCGCCAGCAGCTCGACTAGCGGGAGGTCCGAGACCCAGTACTTC CASSSTSGRSETQYF
TRBJ1-1 TRBD1 TRBV20-1 NA TGCAGTGCTACCCGGGACAGGGAGAACACTGAAGCTTTCTTT CSATRDRENTEAFF
TRBJ2-5 TRBD1 TRBV9 few TGTGCCAGCAGCACCCGGACAGGGCGACAAGAGACCCAGTACTTC CASSTRTGRQETQYF
TRBJ2-7 NA TRBV4-2 NA TGTGCCAGCAGCCAATTCGACATCACCTACGAGCAGTACTTC CASSQFDITYEQYF
TRBJ2-4 TRBD2 TRBV7-9 few TGTGCCAGCAGCCCTTCGCTAGGGAGGGAGGCCAAAAACATTCAGTACTTC CASSPSLGREAKNIQYF
TRBJ1-2 NA TRBV5-6 NA TGTGCCAGCAGCTCCCGGACAAGGAGACACTATGGCTACACCTTC CASSSRTRRHYGYTF
TRBJ1-2 TRBD1 TRBV30 few TGTGCCTGGAGAGCCGGGACAGCTGGCTACACCTTC CAWRAGTAGYTF
TRBJ2-4 NA TRBV5-1 NA TGCGCCAGCAGCACGAACAGTAAAAACAGTCAGTACTTC CASSTNSKNSQYF
TRBJ2-7 TRBD1 TRBV7-9 NA TGTGCCAGCAGCTTCTCCTCGACAGGGGCTTCGGGCGAGCAGTACTTC CASSFSSTGASGEQYF
TRBJ2-7 NA TRBV5-1 few TGCGCCAGCAGCTTGCGGGGCCCGGCCTACGAGCAGTACTTC CASSLRGPAYEQYF
TRBJ2-7 NA TRBV2 few TGTGCCAGCAGCGCTATGGGACTGAGCTCCTACGAGCAGTACTTC CASSAMGLSSYEQYF
TRBJ2-3 TRBD2 TRBV7-6 NA TGTGCCAGCAGCTTGACTAGCTCCTACTGGGTGGATACGCAGTATTTT CASSLTSSYWVDTQYF
TRBJ2-7 TRBD1 TRBV6-2/TRBV6-3 NA TGTGCCAGCAGAAGAAAAGGGACAGGGGCCGAGCAGTACTTC CASRRKGTGAEQYF
TRBJ1-5 NA TRBV5-6 few TGTGCCAGCAGCTTGGCGACGCAAAATCAGCCCCAGCATTTT CASSLATQNQPQHF
TRBJ1-1 NA TRBV7-9 NA TGTGCCAGCAGCCCTGGACGGATTGAAGCTTTCTTT CASSPGRIEAFF
TRBJ2-3 TRBD2 TRBV5-5 few TGTGCCAGCAGCTTGCGGGCAGCGGGGGCCACAGATACGCAGTATTTT CASSLRAAGATDTQYF
TRBJ2-5 NA TRBV9 NA TGTGCCAGCAGCTCCCATGGGGGAGCAGAGACCCAGTACTTC CASSSHGGAETQYF
TRBJ2-3 NA TRBV12-3/TRBV12-4 NA TGTGCCAGCAGTTTATCTAACGAGGGGACGCAGTATTTT CASSLSNEGTQYF
TRBJ2-5 NA TRBV21-1 NA TGTGCCAGCAGCAAAAAGAGGGGCTCAAGGCAAGAGACCCAGTACTTC CASSKKRGSRQETQYF
TRBJ2-7 NA TRBV6-5 many TGCGCCAGCAGCTACGGGACGGGAGCCTACGAGCAGTACTTC CASSYGTGAYEQYF
TRBJ1-2 TRBD1 TRBV3-1 few TGTGCCAGCAGCCCCGACAGGGGCGTCTATGGCTACACCTTC CASSPDRGVYGYTF
TRBJ1-1 NA TRBV6-2/TRBV6-3 few TGTGCCAGCATGGCAGGGCCGAACACTGAAGCTTTCTTT CASMAGPNTEAFF
TRBJ1-2 NA TRBV12-3/TRBV12-4 many TGTGCCAGCAGTTTAACGGGACGGCGTGGCTACACCTTC CASSLTGRRGYTF
TRBJ2-3 NA TRBV7-3 NA TGTGCCAGCAGCTTAACTACGGGGGCCAGCACAGATACGCAGTATTTT CASSLTTGASTDTQYF
TRBJ2-3 NA TRBV3-1 NA TGTGCCAGCAGCCAAGCCAGGACAGATACGCAGTATTTT CASSQARTDTQYF
TRBJ1-1 NA TRBV10-3 NA TGTGCCAGCTCAGGGTTAAGGGAGGGCACTGAAGCTTTCTTT CASSGLREGTEAFF
TRBJ1-4 NA TRBV4-1 NA TGCGCCAGCAGCCAAGATACAGGGAATCCTGAAAAACTGTTTTTT CASSQDTGNPEKLFF
TRBJ2-7 NA TRBV7-2 few TGTGCCAGCAGCCCGGGACGGGCCCCCTACGAGCAGTACTTC CASSPGRAPYEQYF
TRBJ2-1 TRBD2 TRBV12-3/TRBV12-4 NA TGTGCCAGCAGCCGCGGGAGGGGACACGCCGGCGATGAGCAGTTCTTC CASSRGRGHAGDEQFF
TRBJ2-3 NA TRBV5-1 few TGCGCCAGCAGCCCTCGGAGGAATAGCACAGATACGCAGTATTTT CASSPRRNSTDTQYF
TRBJ2-5 TRBD1 TRBV3-1 few TGTGCCAGCAGCCAAGGAGACAGGGTTAGTCAAGAGACCCAGTACTTC CASSQGDRVSQETQYF
TRBJ2-1 NA TRBV4-2 NA TGTGCCAGCAGCCAACCCAGAGGGGCGGGGGCTAACAATGAGCAGTTCTTC CASSQPRGAGANNEQFF
TRBJ1-2 TRBD1 TRBV20-1 NA TGCAGTGCCAGGATCCCGACAGGGGGCACTGGCTACACCTTC CSARIPTGGTGYTF
TRBJ1-3 NA TRBV25-1 few TGTGCCAGCAGTGAGAGAATGGGACCGACTGGAAACACCATATATTTT CASSERMGPTGNTIYF
TRBJ2-5 NA TRBV29-1 few TGCAGCGTTGTTCAGGTCCCAAAAGAGACCCAGTACTTC CSVVQVPKETQYF
TRBJ2-7 NA TRBV20-1 few TGCAGTGCTAGACGACAGGCCGGCCTCCACGAGCAGTACTTC CSARRQAGLHEQYF